The clone carrying this T cell receptor beta chain occurred many times. Amplification yielded TCR beta CDR3 regions, with RNA transcripts as the source. RT-PCR in the first round (using the HTBI primer set) targeted the TCR CDR3. A single record per CDR3 protein comes from TCRdb applying MiXCR to the multiplex PCR reads. Seen here are hundreds of thousands of distinct CDR3 sequences, 15% to 19% observed once, and the top ten hold around 7%. This record comes from a study of T cells in Graves' hyperthyroidism and ophthalmopathy. Germline lookup yields CDR1 LGHDT and CDR2 YNNKEL (reference sequence). V gave up 1 base and J gave up 1 base; unmatched junction bases: 14. This CDR3 region has 19 residues.

The gene calls are TRBV3-1 and TRBJ2-5; 8 bases agree with TRBD2. The source of this sequence is a woman under 30 with Graves' hyperthyroidism. The sample was blood. CDR3 sequence reads: CASSQGFYIAGPLQETQYF. The CDR3 DNA is TGTGCCAGCAGCCAAGGATTTTATATAGCGGGACCACTCCAAGAGACCCAGTACTTC.